Below, one T cell receptor beta chain is given with its context. The antigen is unknown. This sample is drawn from a study of cytomegalovirus exposure and HLA in healthy donors. Study-wide results and limits: In a later analysis, a genetic analysis reported fewer productive-TCR N-insertions in an Asian-associated ancestry cluster than the cohort average.

Germline CDR1 reads SNHLY; CDR2 reads FYNNEI. This CDR3 comprises 13 residues. V was clipped by 6 bases and J by 7 bases, with 10 bases between them. It was with 60 Vbeta and 13 Jbeta primers that the PCR ran. TCRdb's copy holds only in-frame clones and misses some; the assay was immunoSEQ multiplex PCR. The data contain 160,000 or so clones, roughly 80% of them seen just once; the ten biggest clones take up 7%. J is TRBJ1-6 and V is TRBV2; the D gene is possibly TRBD1 (6 bases). The sample comprised PBMCs. The TCR comes from a woman aged 25 to 39 in good health and CMV-seropositive. DNA of the CDR3: TGTGCCAGCAGAGGACAGTCCAATTCACCCCTCCACTTT. It encodes CASRGQSNSPLHF.